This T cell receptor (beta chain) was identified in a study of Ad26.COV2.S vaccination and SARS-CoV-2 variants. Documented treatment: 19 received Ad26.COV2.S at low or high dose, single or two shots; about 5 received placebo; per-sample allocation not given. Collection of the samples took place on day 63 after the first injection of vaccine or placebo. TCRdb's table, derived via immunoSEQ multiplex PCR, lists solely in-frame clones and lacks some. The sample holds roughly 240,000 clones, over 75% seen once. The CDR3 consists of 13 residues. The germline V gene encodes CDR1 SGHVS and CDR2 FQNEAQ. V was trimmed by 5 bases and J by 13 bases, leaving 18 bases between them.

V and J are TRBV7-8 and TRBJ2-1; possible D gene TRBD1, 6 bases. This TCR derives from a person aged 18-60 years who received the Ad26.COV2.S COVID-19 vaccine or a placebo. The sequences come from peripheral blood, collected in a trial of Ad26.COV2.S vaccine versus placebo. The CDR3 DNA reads TGTGCCAGCAGCCTACAGGGTCCCGGGTCCCAGTTCTTC. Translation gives CASSLQGPGSQFF. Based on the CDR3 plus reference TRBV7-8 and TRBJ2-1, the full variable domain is GAGVSQSPRYKVAKRGQDVALRCDPISGHVSLFWYQQALGQGPEFLTYFQNEAQLDKSGLPSDRFFAERPEGSVSTLKIQRTQQEDSAVYLCASSLQGPGSQFFGPGTRLTVL.